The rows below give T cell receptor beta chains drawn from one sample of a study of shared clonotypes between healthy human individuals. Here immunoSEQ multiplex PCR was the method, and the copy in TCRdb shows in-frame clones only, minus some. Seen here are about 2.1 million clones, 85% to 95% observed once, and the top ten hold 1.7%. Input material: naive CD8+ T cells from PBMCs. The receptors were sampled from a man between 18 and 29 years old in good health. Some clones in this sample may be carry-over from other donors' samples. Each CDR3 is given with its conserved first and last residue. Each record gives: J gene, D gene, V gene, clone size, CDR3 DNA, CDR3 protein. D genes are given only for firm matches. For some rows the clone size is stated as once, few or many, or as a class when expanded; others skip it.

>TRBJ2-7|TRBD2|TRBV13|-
TGTGCCAGCAGCTCGAATAGAGCGGGAGTCCTTTACGAGCAGTACTTC
CASSSNRAGVLYEQYF
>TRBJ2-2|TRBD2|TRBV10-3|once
TGTGCCATCACCGAACTAGCGGAGACCGGGGAGCTGTTTTTT
CAITELAETGELFF
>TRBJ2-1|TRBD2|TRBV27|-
TGTGCCAGCAGTTTCGGGACTAGATATGAGCAGTTCTTC
CASSFGTRYEQFF
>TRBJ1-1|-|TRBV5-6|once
TGTGCCAGCAGCTTGGGGGTTACTGAAGCTTTCTTT
CASSLGVTEAFF
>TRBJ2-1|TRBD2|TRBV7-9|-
TGTGCCAGCAGCTCCCCACTAGCGGGAGCCTACAATGAGCAGTTCTTC
CASSSPLAGAYNEQFF
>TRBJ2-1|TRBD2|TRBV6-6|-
TGTGCCAGCAGTTGGGGACTAGCGGGAGTCGGCAATGAGCAGTTCTTC
CASSWGLAGVGNEQFF
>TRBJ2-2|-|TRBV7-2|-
TGTGCCAGCAGCACCCGAGGGAGCGGAGCGAACACCGGGGAGCTGTTTTTT
CASSTRGSGANTGELFF
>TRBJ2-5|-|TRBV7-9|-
TGTGCCAGCAGCTTAAGGGTTCCCCGGGAGACCCAGTACTTC
CASSLRVPRETQYF
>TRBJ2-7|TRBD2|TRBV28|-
TGTGCCAGCAGTGGACTAGCGGGAGATTGGTCCTACGAGCAGTACTTC
CASSGLAGDWSYEQYF
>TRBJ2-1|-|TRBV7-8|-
TGTGCCAGCAGCTCAATTAGACTTGACAATGAGCAGTTCTTC
CASSSIRLDNEQFF
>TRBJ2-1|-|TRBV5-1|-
TGCGCCAGCAGCCTGAAGAGGATCAAGACTACCAACCCCTTCTTC
CASSLKRIKTTNPFF
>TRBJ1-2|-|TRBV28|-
TGTGCCAGCAGCCCCGTGGGTGGGCCGGCGGGCTACACCTTC
CASSPVGGPAGYTF
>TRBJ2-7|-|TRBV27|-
TGTGCCAGCAGACAATCCCGTAGGATGGACAGTAACTACGAGCAGTACTTC
CASRQSRRMDSNYEQYF
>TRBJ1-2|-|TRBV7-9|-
TGTGCCAGCAGCTTCGGACAGACTTATGGCTACACCTTC
CASSFGQTYGYTF
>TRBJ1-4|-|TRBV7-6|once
TGTGCCAGCAGCTTAATGGACCCGGGGGCTAATGAAAAACTGTTTTTT
CASSLMDPGANEKLFF
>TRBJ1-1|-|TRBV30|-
TGTGCCTGGTCTAGGGACACTGAAGCTTTCTTT
CAWSRDTEAFF
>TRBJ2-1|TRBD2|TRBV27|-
TGTGCCAGCAGTTGGGGACTACCAACCTACAATGAGCAGTTCTTC
CASSWGLPTYNEQFF
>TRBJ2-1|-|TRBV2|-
TGTGCCAGCAGTGAAGCCCCTCTGTTTGGGTTCTTC
CASSEAPLFGFF
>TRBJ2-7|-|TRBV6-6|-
TGTGCCAGCAGCGACAGCCGCGTCCGCTACGAGCAGTACTTC
CASSDSRVRYEQYF
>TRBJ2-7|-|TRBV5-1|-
TGCGCCAGCAGTCTGGGAGGGGGGCCGGTAGAGCAGTACTTC
CASSLGGGPVEQYF
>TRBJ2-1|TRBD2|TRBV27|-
TGTGCCAGCAGTCCGGGGACTAGCGGATACAATGAGCAGTTCTTC
CASSPGTSGYNEQFF
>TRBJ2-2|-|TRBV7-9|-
TGTGCCAGCAGCCCTGGGGGAGAGGGCCCGACGGGCACCGGGGAGCTGTTTTTT
CASSPGGEGPTGTGELFF
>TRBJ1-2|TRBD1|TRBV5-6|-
TGTGCCAGCAGCTTGGTAGGGACAGGGGACGGCTACACCTTC
CASSLVGTGDGYTF
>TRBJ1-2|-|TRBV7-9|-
TGTGCCAGCGATGAAGAAGGGGATGGCTACACCTTC
CASDEEGDGYTF
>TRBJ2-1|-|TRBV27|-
TGTGCCAGCAGTTTAAGTCGCCCCGCGGGCCTTGAGCAGTTCTTC
CASSLSRPAGLEQFF
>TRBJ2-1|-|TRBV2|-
TGTGCCAGCAGTGAAGTATCGTGGAGCTCCTACAATGAGCAGTTCTTC
CASSEVSWSSYNEQFF
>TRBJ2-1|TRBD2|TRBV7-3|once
TGTGCCAGCAGCTTAGGACTAGCGGGATACAATGAGCAGTTCTTC
CASSLGLAGYNEQFF
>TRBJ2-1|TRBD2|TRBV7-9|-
TGTGCCAGCAGCCCGACGCTAGCGGGAGTGAACGATGAGCAGTTCTTC
CASSPTLAGVNDEQFF
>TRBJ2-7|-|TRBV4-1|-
TGCGCCAGCAGCCAGAACTACGAGCAGTACTTC
CASSQNYEQYF
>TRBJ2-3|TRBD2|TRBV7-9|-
TGTGCCAGCAGCCCCGCTGGGACTAGTGTAACAGATACGCAGTATTTT
CASSPAGTSVTDTQYF
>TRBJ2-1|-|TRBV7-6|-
TGTGCCAGCAGCTTGGCCATGGGGGGTAATGAGCAGTTCTTC
CASSLAMGGNEQFF
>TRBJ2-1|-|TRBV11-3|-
TGTGCCAGCACCAATAGAGAAACCAATGAGCAGTTCTTC
CASTNRETNEQFF
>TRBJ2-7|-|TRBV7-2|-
TGTGCCAGCAGCTTAGCCCGCCGGCCTGACGAGCAGTACTTC
CASSLARRPDEQYF
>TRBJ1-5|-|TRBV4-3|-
TGCGCCAGCAGCCAAGACTGGGGGTTCCAGAGCAATCAGCCCCAGCATTTT
CASSQDWGFQSNQPQHF
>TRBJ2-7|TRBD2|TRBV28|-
TGTGCCAGCAGACCTCTAGCGGGTTCCCCCTCCTACGAGCAGTACTTC
CASRPLAGSPSYEQYF
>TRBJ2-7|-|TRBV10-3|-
TGTGCCATCAGTAAGTATGGGAACGGCGAGCAGTACTTC
CAISKYGNGEQYF
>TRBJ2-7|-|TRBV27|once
TGTGCCAGCAGCTTTAAACCGGACGGCCGCTCCTACGAGCAGTACTTC
CASSFKPDGRSYEQYF
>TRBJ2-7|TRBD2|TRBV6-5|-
TGTGCCAGCAGTTACTCGACTAGCGGGGCAATGGAGCAGTACTTC
CASSYSTSGAMEQYF
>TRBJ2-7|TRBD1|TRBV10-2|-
TGCGCCAGCAGTCGCGACAGGGTAGACGAGCAGTACTTC
CASSRDRVDEQYF
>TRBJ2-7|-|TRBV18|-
TGTGCCAGCTCACCACCCCGGGCGGACTACGAGCAGTACTTC
CASSPPRADYEQYF
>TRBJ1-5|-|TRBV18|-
TGTGCCAGCTCACCGGGGGGCAATCAGCCCCAGCATTTT
CASSPGGNQPQHF
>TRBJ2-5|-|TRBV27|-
TGTGCCAGCAGTTTATCCCGCTGGTGGGAGACCCAGTACTTC
CASSLSRWWETQYF
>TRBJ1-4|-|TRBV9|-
TGTGCCAGCAGCGCCGACCCCTCAACTAATGAAAAACTGTTTTTT
CASSADPSTNEKLFF
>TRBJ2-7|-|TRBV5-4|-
TGTGCCAGCAGCCCGGGACTCAACTATTACGAGCAGTACTTC
CASSPGLNYYEQYF
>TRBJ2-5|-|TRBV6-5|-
TGTGCCAGCAGTTACTCGTTGGGAACCGATTTGGAGACCCAGTACTTC
CASSYSLGTDLETQYF
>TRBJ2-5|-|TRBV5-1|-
TGCGCCAGCAGACAGGAAGAGACCCAGTACTTC
CASRQEETQYF
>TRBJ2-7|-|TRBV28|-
TGTGCCTGCAATCCGGGAGCGCTGAGGGGAGAGCAGTACTTC
CACNPGALRGEQYF
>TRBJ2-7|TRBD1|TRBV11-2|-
TGTGCCAGCAGACGGGGACAGGGCCCCTCCTACGAGCAGTACTTC
CASRRGQGPSYEQYF
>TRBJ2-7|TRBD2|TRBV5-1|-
TGCGCCAGCAGCTTGGTAGGGACTAGCAGCTACGAGCAGTACTTC
CASSLVGTSSYEQYF
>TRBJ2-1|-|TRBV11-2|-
TGTGCCAGCAGCCCGAGGGGCGGTTCAAGCTCCTACAATGAGCAGTTCTTC
CASSPRGGSSSYNEQFF
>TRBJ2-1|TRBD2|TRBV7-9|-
TGTGCCAGCAGCCCTCGGGCTAGCGGGAGGGTGGGCAATGAGCAGTTCTTC
CASSPRASGRVGNEQFF